This T cell receptor (beta chain) was sequenced during a study of T cell repertoires in ileal Crohn's disease. Overall study context: From the surgical specimen's inflamed ileum, biopsies were taken as M0.

V was cut by 5 bases and J by 8 bases, with 13 bases left in between. CDR1 is SGHTA and CDR2 is FQGNSA in the germline V gene. The CDR3 totals 12 residues. Measured with immunoSEQ multiplex PCR; TCRdb has only the in-frame clones, and not every one. The top ten clones hold around 9.5% of a sample with around 9,800 clones, roughly 84% of them seen once. Overall study results and limits: Endoscopic recurrence occurred in every patient whose clonality exceeded 26.8%. Sorted CD8 T cells held more high-frequency clones than CD4.

This clone came up once. Antigen unknown. Time point noted: inflamed ileum from the surgical specimen. Sequencing was done on a sample of ileal tissue. The clonotype comes from an adult with Crohn's disease. The chain combines TRBV7-2 with TRBJ2-7; unclear D gene. Here the CDR3 DNA reads TGTGCCAGCAGCCCCAGTGGGCGTAAGCAGTACTTC. Protein sequence: CASSPSGRKQYF. Combining the CDR3 with reference TRBV7-2 and TRBJ2-7 gives the whole variable domain GAGVSQSPSNKVTEKGKDVELRCDPISGHTALYWYRQSLGQGLEFLIYFQGNSAPDKSGLPSDRFSAERTGGSVSTLTIQRTQQEDSAVYLCASSPSGRKQYFGPGTRLTVT.